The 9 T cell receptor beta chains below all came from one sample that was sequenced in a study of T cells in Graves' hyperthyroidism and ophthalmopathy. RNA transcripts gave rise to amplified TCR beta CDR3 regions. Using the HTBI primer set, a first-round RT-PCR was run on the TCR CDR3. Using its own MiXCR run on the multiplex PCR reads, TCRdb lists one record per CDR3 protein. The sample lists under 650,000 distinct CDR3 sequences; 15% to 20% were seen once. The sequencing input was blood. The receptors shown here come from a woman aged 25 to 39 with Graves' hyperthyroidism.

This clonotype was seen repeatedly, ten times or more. In nucleotides, the CDR3 is TGCGCCAGCAGCACCGCGGGAGGGGGAGAGGAGCAGTACTTC. Its translation: CASSTAGGGEEQYF. The J gene is TRBJ2-7, the V gene TRBV5-1, with 9 bases aligning to TRBD2. The CDR3 length is 14 residues. J lost 7 bases, V lost 4 bases, and 9 bases had no gene match. Germline loops: CDR1 SGHRS, CDR2 YFSETQ.

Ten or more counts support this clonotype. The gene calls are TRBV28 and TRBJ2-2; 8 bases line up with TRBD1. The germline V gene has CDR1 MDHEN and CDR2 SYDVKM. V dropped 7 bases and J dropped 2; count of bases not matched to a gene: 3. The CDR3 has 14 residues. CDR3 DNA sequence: TGTGCCAGCAACGGACAGGGTAACACCGGGGAGCTGTTTTTT. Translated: CASNGQGNTGELFF. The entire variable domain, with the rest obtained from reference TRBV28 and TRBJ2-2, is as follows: DVKVTQSSRYLVKRTGEKVFLECVQDMDHENMFWYRQDPGLGLRLIYFSYDVKMKEKGDIPEGYSVSREKKERFSLILESASTNQTSMYLCASNGQGNTGELFFGEGSRLTVL.

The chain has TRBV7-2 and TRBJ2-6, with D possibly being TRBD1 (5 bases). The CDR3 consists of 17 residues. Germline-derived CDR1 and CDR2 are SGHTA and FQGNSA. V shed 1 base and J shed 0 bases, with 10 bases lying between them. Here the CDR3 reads CASSLVSGNSGANVLTF. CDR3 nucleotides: TGTGCCAGCAGCTTAGTGTCAGGGAACTCTGGGGCCAACGTCCTGACTTTC. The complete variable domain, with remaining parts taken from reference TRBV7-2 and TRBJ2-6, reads GAGVSQSPSNKVTEKGKDVELRCDPISGHTALYWYRQSLGQGLEFLIYFQGNSAPDKSGLPSDRFSAERTGGSVSTLTIQRTQQEDSAVYLCASSLVSGNSGANVLTFGAGSRLTVL.

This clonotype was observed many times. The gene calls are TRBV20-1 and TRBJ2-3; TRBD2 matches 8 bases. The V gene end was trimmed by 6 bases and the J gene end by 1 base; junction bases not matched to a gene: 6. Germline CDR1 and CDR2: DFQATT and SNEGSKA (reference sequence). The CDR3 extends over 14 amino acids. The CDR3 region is CSAVTSGRTDTQYF. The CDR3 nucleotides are TGCAGTGCAGTTACTAGCGGACGCACAGATACGCAGTATTTT.

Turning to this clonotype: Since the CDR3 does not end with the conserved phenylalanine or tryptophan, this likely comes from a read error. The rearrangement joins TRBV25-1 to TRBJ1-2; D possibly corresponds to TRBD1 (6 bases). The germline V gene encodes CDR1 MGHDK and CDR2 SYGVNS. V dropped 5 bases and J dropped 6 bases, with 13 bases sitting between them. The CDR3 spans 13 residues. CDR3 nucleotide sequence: TGTGCCAGCAGTTACACCAACAGGGATGGCTACACCCTC. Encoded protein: CASSYTNRDGYTL.

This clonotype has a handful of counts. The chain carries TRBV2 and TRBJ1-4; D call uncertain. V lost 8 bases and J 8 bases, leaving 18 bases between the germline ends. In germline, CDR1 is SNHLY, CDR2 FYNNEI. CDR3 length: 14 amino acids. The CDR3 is CASGMITPTEKLFF. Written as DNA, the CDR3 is TGTGCCAGCGGGATGATAACCCCTACCGAAAAACTGTTTTTT.

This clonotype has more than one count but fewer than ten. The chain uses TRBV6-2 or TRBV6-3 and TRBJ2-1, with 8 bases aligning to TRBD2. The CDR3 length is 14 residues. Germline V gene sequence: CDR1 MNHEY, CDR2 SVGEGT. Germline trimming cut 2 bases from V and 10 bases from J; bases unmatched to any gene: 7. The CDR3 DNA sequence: TGTGCCAGCAGTTACCAGCGGGAGCGTGGAGAGCAGTTCTTC. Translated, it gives CASSYQRERGEQFF.

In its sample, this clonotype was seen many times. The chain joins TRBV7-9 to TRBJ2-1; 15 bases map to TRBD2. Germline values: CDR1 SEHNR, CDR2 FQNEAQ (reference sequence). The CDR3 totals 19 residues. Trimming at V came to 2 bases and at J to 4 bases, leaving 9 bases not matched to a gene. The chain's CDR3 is CASSLKPGLAGGRYNEQFF. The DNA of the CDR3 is TGTGCCAGCAGCTTAAAACCGGGACTAGCGGGAGGTCGTTACAATGAGCAGTTCTTC. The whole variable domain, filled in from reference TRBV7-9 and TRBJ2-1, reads DTGVSQNPRHKITKRGQNVTFRCDPISEHNRLYWYRQTLGQGPEFLTYFQNEAQLEKSRLLSDRFSAERPKGSFSTLEIQRTEQGDSAMYLCASSLKPGLAGGRYNEQFFGPGTRLTVL.

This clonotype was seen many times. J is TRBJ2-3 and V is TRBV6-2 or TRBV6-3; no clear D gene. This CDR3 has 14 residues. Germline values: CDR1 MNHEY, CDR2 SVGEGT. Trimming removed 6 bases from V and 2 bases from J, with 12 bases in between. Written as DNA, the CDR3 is TGTGCCAGCAGACCACCGGATACCACAGATACGCAGTATTTT. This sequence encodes CASRPPDTTDTQYF.